The clone carrying this T cell receptor beta chain is classed as medium-sized by frequency. The target antigen is unknown. The sample is drawn from a study of CXCR3-negative and CXCR3-positive naive CD8 T cells. Looking at the study overall: Cumulative TRB read yield was about 140 million, averaging about 1.5 +/- 0.3 million per library. Study-level results: TRB CDR3 hydrophobicity was greater in CXCR3-positive naive cells than in CXCR3-negative naive cells.

A CD45RO-CCR7+CD27+CD95- profile was what naive CD8+ T cells displayed. The CDR3 consists of 14 residues. Germline V lookup: CDR1 SQVTM, CDR2 ANQGSEA. UMI-tagged TRB cDNA libraries were built via 5' RACE. TCRdb reprocessed the 5' RACE reads, with one entry per CDR3 protein and no DNA. Here the sample table reports some 5,900 distinct CDR3 sequences. Sequencing input: naive CXCR3+ CD8+ T cells from blood. Sample subset: CD45RO-CCR7+CD27+CD95- naive CD8+ T cells expressing CXCR3 (TNR3+). The V gene is TRBV29-1, the J gene TRBJ1-1. This TCR came from a human donor in good health. Some clones in this sample may be carry-over from other donors' samples. The CDR3 loop reads CSVEDPAGGTEAFF.